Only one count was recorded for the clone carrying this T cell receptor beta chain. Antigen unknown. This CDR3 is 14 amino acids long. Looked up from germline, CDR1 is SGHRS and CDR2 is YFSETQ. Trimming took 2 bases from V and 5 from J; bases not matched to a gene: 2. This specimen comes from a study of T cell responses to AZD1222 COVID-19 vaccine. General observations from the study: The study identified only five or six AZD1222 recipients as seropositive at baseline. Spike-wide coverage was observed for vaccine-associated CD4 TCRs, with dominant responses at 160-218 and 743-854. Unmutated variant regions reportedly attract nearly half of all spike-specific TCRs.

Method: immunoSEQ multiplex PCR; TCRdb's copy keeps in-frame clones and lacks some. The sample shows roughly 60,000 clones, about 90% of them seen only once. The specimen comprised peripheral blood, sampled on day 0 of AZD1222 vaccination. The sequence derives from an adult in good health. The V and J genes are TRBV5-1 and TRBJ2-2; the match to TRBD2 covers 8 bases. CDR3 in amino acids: CASSFSGGTGELFF. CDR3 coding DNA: TGCGCCAGCAGCTTCAGCGGGGGTACCGGGGAGCTGTTTTTT.